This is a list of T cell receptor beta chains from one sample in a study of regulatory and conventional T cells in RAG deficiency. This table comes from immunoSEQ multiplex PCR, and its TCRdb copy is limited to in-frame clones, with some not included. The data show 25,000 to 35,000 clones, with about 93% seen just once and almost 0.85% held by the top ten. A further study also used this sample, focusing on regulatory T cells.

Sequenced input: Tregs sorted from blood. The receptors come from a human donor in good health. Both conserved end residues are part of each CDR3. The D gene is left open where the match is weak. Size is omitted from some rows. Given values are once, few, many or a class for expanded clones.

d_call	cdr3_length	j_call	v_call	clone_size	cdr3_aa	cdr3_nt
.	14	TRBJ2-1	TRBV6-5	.	CASSYNWGTNEQFF	TGTGCCAGCAGTTACAACTGGGGAACAAATGAGCAGTTCTTC
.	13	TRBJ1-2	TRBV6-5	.	CASRSLPLGGYTF	TGTGCCAGCAGGTCCCTCCCCCTGGGTGGCTACACCTTC
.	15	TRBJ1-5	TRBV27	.	CASRARSGMGQPQHF	TGTGCCAGCAGGGCGAGGTCGGGTATGGGGCAGCCCCAGCATTTT
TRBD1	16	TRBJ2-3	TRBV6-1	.	CASSARQGPVTDTQYF	TGTGCCAGCAGTGCGAGACAGGGGCCTGTCACAGATACGCAGTATTTT
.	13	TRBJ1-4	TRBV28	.	CASTYGGNEKLFF	TGTGCCAGCACGTACGGGGGTAATGAAAAACTGTTTTTT
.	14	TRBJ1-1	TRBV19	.	CASRTRTASYEAFF	TGTGCCAGTAGAACAAGGACAGCATCTTATGAAGCTTTCTTT
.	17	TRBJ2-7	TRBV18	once	CASSPLVSGTGSYEQYF	TGTGCCAGCTCACCACTAGTAAGCGGGACAGGATCCTACGAGCAGTACTTC
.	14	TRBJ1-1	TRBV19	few	CASSRNRVNTEAFF	TGTGCCAGTAGCAGAAACAGGGTGAACACTGAAGCTTTCTTT
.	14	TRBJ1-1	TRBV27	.	CASSPPAGTFKAFF	TGTGCCAGCAGTCCGCCGGCAGGGACCTTCAAAGCTTTCTTT
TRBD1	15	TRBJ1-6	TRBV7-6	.	CASSLLGTENSPLHF	TGTGCCAGCAGCTTATTGGGGACAGAAAATTCACCCCTCCACTTT
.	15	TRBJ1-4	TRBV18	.	CASSPDWTPNEKLFF	TGTGCCAGCTCCCCCGATTGGACACCTAATGAAAAACTGTTTTTT
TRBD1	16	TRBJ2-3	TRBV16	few	CASSRQGAHNVDTQYF	TGTGCCAGCAGCCGCCAGGGGGCGCATAACGTAGATACGCAGTATTTT
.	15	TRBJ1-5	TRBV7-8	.	CASSLGGVFGQPQHF	TGTGCCAGCAGCTTAGGAGGGGTGTTCGGTCAGCCCCAGCATTTT
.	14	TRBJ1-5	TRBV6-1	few	CASSVWGHNQPQHF	TGTGCCAGCAGTGTGTGGGGGCACAATCAGCCCCAGCATTTT
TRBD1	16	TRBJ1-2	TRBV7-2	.	CASSTGQGRANYGYTF	TGTGCCAGCAGCACCGGACAGGGCAGAGCTAACTATGGCTACACCTTC
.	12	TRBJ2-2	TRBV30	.	CAWSGLPGELFF	TGTGCCTGGAGTGGACTCCCCGGGGAGCTGTTTTTT
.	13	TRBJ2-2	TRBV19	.	CASSRQNTGELFF	TGTGCCAGTAGTAGACAGAACACCGGGGAGCTGTTTTTT
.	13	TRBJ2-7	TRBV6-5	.	CASSYRGAYEQYF	TGTGCCAGCAGTTATAGGGGGGCCTACGAGCAGTACTTC
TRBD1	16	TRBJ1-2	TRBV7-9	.	CASSSAGTGGVGGYTF	TGTGCCAGCAGCTCCGCCGGGACAGGGGGGGTTGGTGGCTACACCTTC
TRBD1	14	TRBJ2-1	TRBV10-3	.	CAISEGRGRAEQFF	TGTGCCATCAGTGAGGGCAGGGGGCGGGCTGAGCAGTTCTTC
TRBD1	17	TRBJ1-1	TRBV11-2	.	CASSLDQGTGVHTEAFF	TGTGCCAGCAGCTTAGATCAAGGGACAGGGGTTCACACTGAAGCTTTCTTT
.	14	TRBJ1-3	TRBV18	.	CASSPQGSGNTIYF	TGTGCCAGCTCACCACAGGGCTCTGGAAACACCATATATTTT
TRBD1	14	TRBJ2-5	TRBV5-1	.	CASSHRTGPGTQYF	TGCGCCAGCAGCCACCGGACAGGGCCCGGGACCCAGTACTTC
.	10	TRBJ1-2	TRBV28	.	CASSSYGYTF	TGTGCCAGCAGCTCATATGGCTACACCTTC
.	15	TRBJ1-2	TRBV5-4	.	CASSLISASNYGYTF	TGTGCCAGCAGCTTGATCTCAGCCTCTAACTATGGCTACACCTTC
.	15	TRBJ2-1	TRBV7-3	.	CASSLTGDLYNEQFF	TGTGCCAGCAGCTTAACAGGGGATTTATACAATGAGCAGTTCTTC
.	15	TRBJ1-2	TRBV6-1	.	CASSGGPNLDYGYTF	TGTGCCAGCAGTGGTGGACCGAACTTAGACTATGGCTACACCTTC
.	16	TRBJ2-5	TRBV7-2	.	CASSLDLGLAGETQYF	TGTGCCAGCAGCTTAGACCTCGGGTTGGCTGGGGAGACCCAGTACTTC
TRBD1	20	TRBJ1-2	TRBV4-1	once	CASSQAVLAMRQGYIIGAAF	TGCGCCAGCAGCCAAGCTGTGCTGGCTATGAGACAGGGGTACATTATAGGCGCGGCCTTC
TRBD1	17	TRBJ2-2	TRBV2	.	CATPGQGRSRGTGELFF	TGTGCCACTCCGGGACAGGGCCGTTCTCGGGGGACCGGGGAGCTGTTTTTT
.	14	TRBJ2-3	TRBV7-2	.	CATARSVGSDTQYF	TGTGCCACAGCAAGGAGCGTGGGGTCAGATACGCAGTATTTT
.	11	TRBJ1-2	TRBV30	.	CAWSDRDGYTF	TGTGCCTGGAGTGACAGGGATGGCTACACCTTC
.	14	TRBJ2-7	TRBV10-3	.	CAAGSGYTSYEQYF	TGTGCCGCAGGCAGTGGGTACACTTCCTACGAGCAGTACTTC
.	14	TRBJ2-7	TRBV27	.	CASRRSGNYYEQYF	TGTGCCAGCAGGCGGTCGGGAAACTACTACGAGCAGTACTTC
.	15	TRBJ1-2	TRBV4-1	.	CASSQEGRSNYGYTF	TGCGCCAGCAGCCAAGAGGGCAGATCTAACTATGGCTACACCTTC
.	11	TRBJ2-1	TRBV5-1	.	CASSIRGEQFF	TGCGCCAGTTCGATACGGGGTGAGCAGTTCTTC
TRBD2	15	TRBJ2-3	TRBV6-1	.	CASRRLAGVTDTQYF	TGTGCCAGCAGGCGGCTAGCGGGGGTCACAGATACGCAGTATTTT
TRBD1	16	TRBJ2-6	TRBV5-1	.	CASSWGTGGGANVLTF	TGCGCCAGCAGCTGGGGGACAGGGGGCGGGGCCAACGTCCTGACTTTC
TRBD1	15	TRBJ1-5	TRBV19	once	CASSRTGPGGQPQHF	TGTGCCAGTAGTAGGACAGGTCCGGGAGGTCAGCCCCAGCATTTT
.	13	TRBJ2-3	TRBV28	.	CAGRRESTDTQYF	TGTGCCGGCCGCAGGGAGAGCACAGATACGCAGTATTTT
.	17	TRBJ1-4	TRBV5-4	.	CASSLRLGAGGNEKLFF	TGTGCCAGCAGCTTGCGTCTCGGGGCCGGGGGAAATGAAAAACTGTTTTTT
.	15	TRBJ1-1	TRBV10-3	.	CAISDRGSLNTEAFF	TGTGCCATCAGTGATCGGGGCAGTCTGAACACTGAAGCTTTCTTT
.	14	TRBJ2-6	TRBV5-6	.	CASSLGSGANVLTF	TGTGCCAGCAGCCTCGGCTCTGGGGCCAACGTCCTGACTTTC
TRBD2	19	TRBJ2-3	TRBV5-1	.	CASSLLPSGPPFPTDTQYF	TGCGCCAGCAGCTTGCTCCCTAGCGGGCCTCCCTTCCCCACAGATACGCAGTATTTT
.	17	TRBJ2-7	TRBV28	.	CASSSQLSLTSLYEQYF	TGTGCCAGCAGTTCGCAACTCAGTCTCACCAGCCTCTACGAGCAGTACTTC
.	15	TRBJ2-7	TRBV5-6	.	CASSLDPGVSYEQYF	TGTGCCAGCAGCTTGGATCCAGGCGTCTCCTACGAGCAGTACTTC
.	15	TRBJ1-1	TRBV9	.	CASSGGVRGITEAFF	TGTGCCAGCAGCGGGGGGGTGAGGGGGATCACTGAAGCTTTCTTT
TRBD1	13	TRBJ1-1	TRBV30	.	CAWSGDRVAEAFF	TGTGCCTGGAGTGGGGACAGGGTCGCTGAAGCTTTCTTT
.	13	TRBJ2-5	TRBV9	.	CASSPRVGGPHYF	TGTGCCAGCAGCCCCCGGGTGGGGGGCCCCCATTACTTC